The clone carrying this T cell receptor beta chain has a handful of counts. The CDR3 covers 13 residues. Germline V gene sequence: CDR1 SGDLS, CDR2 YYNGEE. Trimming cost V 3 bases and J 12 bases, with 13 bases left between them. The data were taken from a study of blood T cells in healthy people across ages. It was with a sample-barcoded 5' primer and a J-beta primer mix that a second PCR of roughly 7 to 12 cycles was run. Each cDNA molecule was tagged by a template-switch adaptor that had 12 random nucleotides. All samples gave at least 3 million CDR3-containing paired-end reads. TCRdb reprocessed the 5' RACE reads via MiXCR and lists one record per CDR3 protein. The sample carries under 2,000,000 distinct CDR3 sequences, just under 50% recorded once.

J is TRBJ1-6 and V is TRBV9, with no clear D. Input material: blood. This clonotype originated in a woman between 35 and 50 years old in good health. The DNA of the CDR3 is TGTGCCAGCAGCGGAGGGTACATGGGACCCCTCCACTTT. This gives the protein CASSGGYMGPLHF.